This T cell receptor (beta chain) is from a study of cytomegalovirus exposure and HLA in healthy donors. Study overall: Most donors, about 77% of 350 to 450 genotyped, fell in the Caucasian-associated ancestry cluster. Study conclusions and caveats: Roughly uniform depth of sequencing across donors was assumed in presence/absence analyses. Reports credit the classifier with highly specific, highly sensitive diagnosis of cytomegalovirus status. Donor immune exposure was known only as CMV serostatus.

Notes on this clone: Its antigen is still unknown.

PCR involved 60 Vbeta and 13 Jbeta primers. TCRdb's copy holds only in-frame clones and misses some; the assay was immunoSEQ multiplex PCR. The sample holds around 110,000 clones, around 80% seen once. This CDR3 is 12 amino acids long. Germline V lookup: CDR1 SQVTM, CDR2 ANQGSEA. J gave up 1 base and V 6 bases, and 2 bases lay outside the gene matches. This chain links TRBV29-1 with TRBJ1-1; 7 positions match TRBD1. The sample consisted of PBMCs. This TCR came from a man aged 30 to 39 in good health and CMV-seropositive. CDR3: CSVWDRNTEAFF. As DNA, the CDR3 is TGCAGCGTATGGGACAGGAACACTGAAGCTTTCTTT.